The T cell receptor (beta chain) under discussion was sequenced for a study of blood T cell repertoires in COVID-19. The overall study: T cells, B-cell-depleted T cells, or PBMCs provided the cDNA or gDNA that served as material.

Data came from immunoSEQ multiplex PCR; TCRdb stores just in-frame clones and leaves some out. This table holds approximately 190,000 clones, 80% to 85% found once. Looked up from germline, CDR1 is SGHAT and CDR2 is FQNNGV. CDR3 length: 15 residues. V shed 5 bases and J 5 bases; nucleotides not matched to a gene: 10. This clone has more than one count but fewer than ten. V is TRBV11-2 and J is TRBJ2-7; 9 bases match TRBD1. The sequenced sample consisted of PBMCs or T cells enriched from blood (not recorded which). The TCR sequence derives from a woman in her twenties or thirties who had been exposed to COVID-19. The CDR3 spells CASSAQQGARNEQYF. The CDR3, as DNA: TGTGCCAGCAGCGCCCAACAGGGGGCTCGGAACGAGCAGTACTTC. The full variable domain, in which reference TRBV11-2 and TRBJ2-7 provide the parts outside the CDR3, is EAGVAQSPRYKIIEKRQSVAFWCNPISGHATLYWYQQILGQGPKLLIQFQNNGVVDDSQLPKDRFSAERLKGVDSTLKIQPAKLEDSAVYLCASSAQQGARNEQYFGPGTRLTVT.